This is a list of T cell receptor beta chains from one sample in a study of cytotoxic CD8 clonotypes in ibrutinib-treated CLL. Clones were sequenced by immunoSEQ multiplex PCR, and TCRdb holds only the in-frame ones, with some missing. The sample gives hundreds of thousands of clones, 60% to 80% of which show up once; roughly 10% is in the top ten. Sample: PBMCs, taken after 12 months of ibrutinib treatment. Receptors were obtained from a human donor with chronic lymphocytic leukemia. CDR3s include the opening cysteine and the closing phenylalanine or tryptophan. A D gene is named only where the DNA matches it firmly. Clone size is not always given. Where it is, it says once, few, many or a class for expanded clones.

j_gene: TRBJ2-1
v_gene: TRBV2
abundance: once
d_gene: TRBD2
CDR3nt: TGTGCCAGCAGTTGGGACTATGGGGATGAGCAGTTCTTC
CDR3aa: CASSWDYGDEQFF

j_gene: TRBJ1-1
v_gene: TRBV7-3
abundance: .
d_gene: .
CDR3nt: TGTGCCAGCAGTGCGGGGATGAACACTGAAGCTTTCTTT
CDR3aa: CASSAGMNTEAFF

j_gene: TRBJ1-5
v_gene: TRBV30
abundance: few
d_gene: TRBD1
CDR3nt: TGTGCCTGGAGTGCAACGACAGGGGTACAGCCCCAGCATTTT
CDR3aa: CAWSATTGVQPQHF

j_gene: TRBJ1-2
v_gene: TRBV5-6
abundance: .
d_gene: TRBD1
CDR3nt: TGTGCCAGCAGAACGGGACAGGGGAACTATGGCTACACCTTC
CDR3aa: CASRTGQGNYGYTF

j_gene: TRBJ1-1
v_gene: TRBV18
abundance: .
d_gene: .
CDR3nt: TGTGCCAGCCACGGAGCTCAACCGGGGCATACTGAAGCTTTCTTT
CDR3aa: CASHGAQPGHTEAFF

j_gene: TRBJ1-1
v_gene: TRBV5-6
abundance: .
d_gene: TRBD1
CDR3nt: TGTGCCAGCAGCTTTCCGGGACAGGAGAACACTGAAGCTTTCTTT
CDR3aa: CASSFPGQENTEAFF

j_gene: TRBJ1-1
v_gene: TRBV2
abundance: many
d_gene: .
CDR3nt: TGTGCCAGCAGTGAAGCCGACCTGAACACTGAAGCTTTCTTT
CDR3aa: CASSEADLNTEAFF

j_gene: TRBJ1-1
v_gene: TRBV21-1
abundance: .
d_gene: .
CDR3nt: TGTGCCAGCAGGAGGGCTGGGGGTGACACTGAAGCTTTCTTT
CDR3aa: CASRRAGGDTEAFF

j_gene: TRBJ1-1
v_gene: TRBV19
abundance: .
d_gene: TRBD1
CDR3nt: TGTGCCAGCATAGAGGGGGCGCCTTATACTGAAGCTTTCTTT
CDR3aa: CASIEGAPYTEAFF

j_gene: TRBJ1-5
v_gene: TRBV2
abundance: .
d_gene: TRBD1
CDR3nt: TGTGCCAGCAGTGCTGGGACAGCCAGTCAGCCCCAGCATTTT
CDR3aa: CASSAGTASQPQHF

j_gene: TRBJ2-5
v_gene: TRBV9
abundance: .
d_gene: .
CDR3nt: TGTGCCAGCAGCCCCCACGGGTGGGAGACCCAGTACTTC
CDR3aa: CASSPHGWETQYF

j_gene: TRBJ1-2
v_gene: TRBV28
abundance: .
d_gene: TRBD1
CDR3nt: TGTGCCAGCAGTTGGGGTACAGGGGAGTATGGCTACACCTTC
CDR3aa: CASSWGTGEYGYTF

j_gene: TRBJ2-7
v_gene: TRBV21-1
abundance: once
d_gene: .
CDR3nt: TGTGCCAGCAGCAAAAGGGACAGGGCAACGGGAGAGCAGTACTTC
CDR3aa: CASSKRDRATGEQYF

j_gene: TRBJ1-2
v_gene: TRBV2
abundance: .
d_gene: .
CDR3nt: TGTGCCAGCAGCCCCGGGGGATCAAACTATGGCTACACCTTC
CDR3aa: CASSPGGSNYGYTF

j_gene: TRBJ2-7
v_gene: TRBV6-1
abundance: .
d_gene: .
CDR3nt: TGTGCCAGCAGTGAAGTAGGGCTAAAGAGGGACTTC
CDR3aa: CASSEVGLKRDF

j_gene: TRBJ2-3
v_gene: TRBV25-1
abundance: .
d_gene: TRBD1
CDR3nt: TGTGCCAGCAGTGAAAGGAGACAGGGGGGTTTCGATACGCAGTATTTT
CDR3aa: CASSERRQGGFDTQYF

j_gene: TRBJ2-5
v_gene: TRBV6-5
abundance: .
d_gene: .
CDR3nt: TGTGCCAGCAGCTCCCGGACCCTGTACCAAGAGACCCAGTACTTC
CDR3aa: CASSSRTLYQETQYF

j_gene: TRBJ2-3
v_gene: TRBV2
abundance: .
d_gene: TRBD1
CDR3nt: TGTGCCAGTGGGTCCAGGGGGTGGCAGTATTTT
CDR3aa: CASGSRGWQYF

j_gene: TRBJ1-5
v_gene: TRBV28
abundance: few
d_gene: .
CDR3nt: TGTGCCAGCAGTACCCCAGGTGCGGGCAATCAGCCCCAGCATTTT
CDR3aa: CASSTPGAGNQPQHF

j_gene: TRBJ2-1
v_gene: TRBV10-2
abundance: .
d_gene: .
CDR3nt: TGCGCCAGCAGGGACCCGACCCACAATGAGCAGTTCTTC
CDR3aa: CASRDPTHNEQFF

j_gene: TRBJ2-2
v_gene: TRBV9
abundance: .
d_gene: .
CDR3nt: TGTGCCAGCACCTACCGATATCAGCGCAACGGGGAGCTGTTTTTT
CDR3aa: CASTYRYQRNGELFF

j_gene: TRBJ2-1
v_gene: TRBV5-6
abundance: .
d_gene: .
CDR3nt: TGTGCCAGCAGCCTCCCCGGGGCCGAAAGACTTTACAATGAGCAGTTCTTC
CDR3aa: CASSLPGAERLYNEQFF

j_gene: TRBJ2-7
v_gene: TRBV14
abundance: .
d_gene: .
CDR3nt: TGTGCCAGCAGCCCGCGCCCCGGGTCCTACGAGCAGTACTTC
CDR3aa: CASSPRPGSYEQYF

j_gene: TRBJ2-7
v_gene: TRBV5-4
abundance: .
d_gene: .
CDR3nt: TGTGCCAGCAGCCCCCTGGGAGGAGGGGGCGCGTACGAGCAGTACTTC
CDR3aa: CASSPLGGGGAYEQYF

j_gene: TRBJ2-1
v_gene: TRBV9
abundance: .
d_gene: TRBD2
CDR3nt: TGTGCCAGCAGCGTAGTTGGTAGCGGGGGGGAAAGGAATGAGCAGTTCTTC
CDR3aa: CASSVVGSGGERNEQFF

j_gene: TRBJ2-7
v_gene: TRBV5-8
abundance: .
d_gene: .
CDR3nt: TGTGCCAGCAGCCTCGGGAGAAATGGCGACGAGCAGTACTTC
CDR3aa: CASSLGRNGDEQYF

j_gene: TRBJ2-6
v_gene: TRBV19
abundance: few
d_gene: TRBD1
CDR3nt: TGTGCCAGTAGCTCGGGACAGGGGGTCCTCGCTGGGGCCAACGTCCTGACTTTC
CDR3aa: CASSSGQGVLAGANVLTF

j_gene: TRBJ2-7
v_gene: TRBV7-7
abundance: few
d_gene: .
CDR3nt: TGTGCTAGCAGCTTACTGGGCGGGTACGAGCAGTACTTC
CDR3aa: CASSLLGGYEQYF

j_gene: TRBJ2-1
v_gene: TRBV11-3
abundance: .
d_gene: TRBD1
CDR3nt: TGTGCCAGCTCACAGGGGCTGGCTTCATTCCCCTCCTACAATGAGCAGTTCTTC
CDR3aa: CASSQGLASFPSYNEQFF

j_gene: TRBJ2-6
v_gene: TRBV6-6
abundance: .
d_gene: .
CDR3nt: TGTGCCAGCAGAAAACAGGCCTCTGGGGCCAACGTCCTGACTTTC
CDR3aa: CASRKQASGANVLTF

j_gene: TRBJ2-3
v_gene: TRBV13
abundance: .
d_gene: .
CDR3nt: TGTGCCAGCAGCTTAGTTAGGACAAGGGATACGCAGTATTTT
CDR3aa: CASSLVRTRDTQYF

j_gene: TRBJ1-1
v_gene: TRBV2
abundance: .
d_gene: TRBD1
CDR3nt: TGTGCCAGCAGTGAACAGGGGGTTTTGAACACTGAAGCTTTCTTT
CDR3aa: CASSEQGVLNTEAFF

j_gene: TRBJ2-7
v_gene: TRBV27
abundance: .
d_gene: TRBD2
CDR3nt: TGTGCCAGCAGTTTATCTGGCGGGCTAGCGGGAGGGTGGGACGAGCAGTACTTC
CDR3aa: CASSLSGGLAGGWDEQYF

j_gene: TRBJ1-1
v_gene: TRBV6-5
abundance: .
d_gene: .
CDR3nt: TGTGCCAGCAGTTTGACACATATTGAAGCTTTCTTT
CDR3aa: CASSLTHIEAFF

j_gene: TRBJ1-1
v_gene: TRBV19
abundance: .
d_gene: .
CDR3nt: TGTGCCAGTAGTAAGTGGACTGAAGCTTTCTTT
CDR3aa: CASSKWTEAFF

j_gene: TRBJ2-6
v_gene: TRBV28
abundance: many
d_gene: .
CDR3nt: TGTGCCGCGAGGGGATCTGGGGCCAACGTCCTGACTTTC
CDR3aa: CAARGSGANVLTF

j_gene: TRBJ1-1
v_gene: TRBV7-9
abundance: few
d_gene: .
CDR3nt: TGTGCCAGCAGCTTAGCGGGGGGGCTGGCTGAAGCTTTCTTT
CDR3aa: CASSLAGGLAEAFF

j_gene: TRBJ1-1
v_gene: TRBV11-3
abundance: .
d_gene: .
CDR3nt: TGTGCCAGCAGCTTAGGAGACCGTAAAGCTTTCTTT
CDR3aa: CASSLGDRKAFF

j_gene: TRBJ2-2
v_gene: TRBV12-5
abundance: .
d_gene: .
CDR3nt: TGTGCTAGTGGTTCTGGGGCTACGAACACCGGGGAGCTGTTTTTT
CDR3aa: CASGSGATNTGELFF

j_gene: TRBJ1-2
v_gene: TRBV5-1
abundance: .
d_gene: TRBD1
CDR3nt: TGCGCCAGCAGCCCCAACAGGGGGGACAACTATGGCTACACCTTC
CDR3aa: CASSPNRGDNYGYTF

j_gene: TRBJ2-7
v_gene: TRBV5-4
abundance: once
d_gene: TRBD1
CDR3nt: TGTGCCAGCAGCTTGGGTCCGACAGGGCCTTACGAGCAGTACTTC
CDR3aa: CASSLGPTGPYEQYF

j_gene: TRBJ1-1
v_gene: TRBV30
abundance: few
d_gene: .
CDR3nt: TGTGCCTGGAGTGTTCTGCGAACTGAAGCTTTCTTT
CDR3aa: CAWSVLRTEAFF

j_gene: TRBJ1-2
v_gene: TRBV9
abundance: .
d_gene: TRBD1
CDR3nt: TGTGCCAGCAGCGTAGCTCTGGACAGGGGTGGCTACACCTTC
CDR3aa: CASSVALDRGGYTF

j_gene: TRBJ1-5
v_gene: TRBV19
abundance: .
d_gene: TRBD1
CDR3nt: TGTGCCACAGACAGGGGGCTGGGACAGCCCCAGCATTTT
CDR3aa: CATDRGLGQPQHF

j_gene: TRBJ2-1
v_gene: TRBV29-1
abundance: .
d_gene: .
CDR3nt: TGCAGCGTTGAGCCCCGACTAGTTCCGCAGCAGTTCTTC
CDR3aa: CSVEPRLVPQQFF

j_gene: TRBJ2-5
v_gene: TRBV2
abundance: once
d_gene: .
CDR3nt: TGTGCCAGCAGTGAAGGGTCGGAGACCCAGTACTTC
CDR3aa: CASSEGSETQYF

j_gene: TRBJ2-3
v_gene: TRBV6-1
abundance: .
d_gene: TRBD2
CDR3nt: TGTGCCAGCAGTGCTTCCCCCGCTAGCGGGAGAGATACGCAGTATTTT
CDR3aa: CASSASPASGRDTQYF

j_gene: TRBJ1-2
v_gene: TRBV30
abundance: .
d_gene: .
CDR3nt: TGTGCCTGGAGTGTATGGGCCTTGGACGGCTACACCTTC
CDR3aa: CAWSVWALDGYTF

j_gene: TRBJ2-3
v_gene: TRBV7-7
abundance: few
d_gene: TRBD2
CDR3nt: TGTGCTAGCAGCATAGGGACTAGCCCTGGAGATACGCAGTATTTT
CDR3aa: CASSIGTSPGDTQYF

j_gene: TRBJ2-1
v_gene: TRBV11-3
abundance: .
d_gene: TRBD2
CDR3nt: TGTGCCAGCAGCTTAGGTTACACTAGCGGGTCTGAGCAGTTCTTC
CDR3aa: CASSLGYTSGSEQFF

j_gene: TRBJ2-7
v_gene: TRBV6-1
abundance: .
d_gene: .
CDR3nt: TGTGCCAGCAGTGAGGGGGGGACAGCGAACTCCTACGAGCAGTACTTC
CDR3aa: CASSEGGTANSYEQYF

j_gene: TRBJ2-7
v_gene: TRBV6-5
abundance: once
d_gene: .
CDR3nt: TGTGCCACCGCCCAGGGGACCTACGAGCAGTACTTC
CDR3aa: CATAQGTYEQYF

j_gene: TRBJ1-5
v_gene: TRBV27
abundance: .
d_gene: .
CDR3nt: TGTGCCAGCAGTTTGGCAACCAATCAGCCCCAGCATTTT
CDR3aa: CASSLATNQPQHF

j_gene: TRBJ2-1
v_gene: TRBV5-6
abundance: .
d_gene: .
CDR3nt: TGTGCCAGCAGCCCGGATGTGAGCTCCTACAATGAGCAGTTCTTC
CDR3aa: CASSPDVSSYNEQFF

j_gene: TRBJ2-1
v_gene: TRBV9
abundance: .
d_gene: .
CDR3nt: TGTGCCAGCAGCATCCGGGATGAGCAGTTCTTC
CDR3aa: CASSIRDEQFF

j_gene: TRBJ2-1
v_gene: TRBV11-2
abundance: .
d_gene: .
CDR3nt: TGTGCCAGCAGCCACAGGGCACGGGAGCAGTTCTTC
CDR3aa: CASSHRAREQFF

j_gene: TRBJ1-5
v_gene: TRBV6-1
abundance: .
d_gene: .
CDR3nt: TGTGCCAGCACCGGCCAGCGAGGAACTAATCAGCCCCAGCATTTT
CDR3aa: CASTGQRGTNQPQHF